The clone carrying this TCR beta chain occurred a few times. Trimming took off 2 bases at V and 6 bases at J, with 16 bases between the two ends. From germline, CDR1 is DFQATT and CDR2 SNEGSKA (reference sequence). The CDR3 loop spans 14 amino acids. The data originate from a study of identical twins. TCRdb reanalysed the 5' RACE reads using MiXCR and keeps one entry per CDR3 protein. The sample has some 690,000 distinct CDR3 sequences, 21% seen once. These data were also reused for a study on T cells expressing NK-cell markers. According to that study: The contribution of dominant NKG2C+ clonotypes to CD8+ T cells in more than five donors was roughly 1.0-7.5%. The CD3+CD56-NKG2C+ fraction of a handful of donors was also led by these clonotypes.

The gene calls are TRBV20-1 and TRBJ1-1, with D uncertain. This clonotype was sampled from a woman in her late teens or twenties in good health. Sequenced: PBMCs. The DNA for the CDR3 is TGCAGTGCTAGAAATAACATACCACTGCCTGAAGCTTTCTTT. Its translation is CSARNNIPLPEAFF.